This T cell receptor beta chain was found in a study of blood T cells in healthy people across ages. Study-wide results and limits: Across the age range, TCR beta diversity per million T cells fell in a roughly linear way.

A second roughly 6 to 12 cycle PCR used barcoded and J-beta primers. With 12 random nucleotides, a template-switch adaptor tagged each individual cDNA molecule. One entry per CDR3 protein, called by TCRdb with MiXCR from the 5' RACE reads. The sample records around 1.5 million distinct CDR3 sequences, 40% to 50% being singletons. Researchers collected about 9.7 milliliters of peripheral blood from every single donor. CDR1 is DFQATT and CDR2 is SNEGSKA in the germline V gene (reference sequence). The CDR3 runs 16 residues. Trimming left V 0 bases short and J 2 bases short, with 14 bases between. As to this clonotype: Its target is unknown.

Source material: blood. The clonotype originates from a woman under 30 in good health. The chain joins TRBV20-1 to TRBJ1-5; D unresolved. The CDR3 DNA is TGCAGTGCTAGAGATAAAATTGGTTTCGGCAATCAGCCCCAGCATTTT. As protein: CSARDKIGFGNQPQHF.